Each of the 28 T cell receptor beta chains below was sequenced from the same sample in a study of T cell repertoires in cytomegalovirus infection. TCRdb re-called the reads through MiXCR, storing one row per CDR3 protein. Among 150,000 to 200,000 distinct CDR3 sequences, about 15% were seen once, and the ten largest hold roughly 20%. The material sequenced was CD8+ T cells from PBMCs. These receptors were taken from a human donor in good health (CMV status not recorded). Some clones in this sample may be carry-over from other donors' samples.

A few counts support this clonotype. The chain is built from TRBV7-6 and TRBJ2-2, with D uncertain. V was clipped by 3 bases and J by 2 bases, with 10 bases between them. Germline-derived CDR1 and CDR2 are SGHVS and FNYEAQ. The CDR3 length is 15 residues. CDR3 nucleotide sequence: TGTGCCAGCAGCTTTTTGGGGTCAAACACCGGGGAGCTGTTTTTT. This gives the protein CASSFLGSNTGELFF. The full variable domain, in which reference TRBV7-6 and TRBJ2-2 provide the parts outside the CDR3, is GAGVSQSPRYKVTKRGQDVALRCDPISGHVSLYWYRQALGQGPEFLTYFNYEAQQDKSGLPNDRFSAERPEGSISTLTIQRTEQRDSAMYRCASSFLGSNTGELFFGEGSRLTVL.

This chain uses TRBV28 with TRBJ2-2, with 10 bases identical to TRBD2. CDR1 and CDR2 from the germline V gene are MDHEN and SYDVKM. The CDR3 is 15 amino acids. V lost 9 bases, J lost 3 bases, and 7 bases stayed unmatched. Here the CDR3 reads CASSWTSGYTGELFF. The CDR3 DNA reads TGTGCCAGTTCCTGGACTAGCGGATACACCGGGGAGCTGTTTTTT.

The J gene is TRBJ2-1, the V gene TRBV7-8, with 8 positions matching TRBD2. The CDR3 contains 15 residues. With V trimmed by 1 base and J by 4 bases, 3 bases remained unmatched. The germline V gene has CDR1 SGHVS and CDR2 FQNEAQ. DNA for the CDR3: TGTGCCAGCAGCTTAGTAACTAGCGGTTACAATGAGCAGTTCTTC. It yields the protein CASSLVTSGYNEQFF.

The chain joins TRBV6-2 or TRBV6-3 to TRBJ2-2; D uncertain. This CDR3 has 14 residues. CDR1 MNHEY and CDR2 SVGEGT come from the germline V gene. Trimming removed 6 bases at V and 6 bases at J, with 14 bases between. This CDR3 reads CASSPVGYAGELFF. The CDR3, as DNA: TGTGCCAGCAGCCCGGTGGGATACGCCGGGGAGCTGTTTTTT.

This clonotype was counted a few times. In DNA, the CDR3 is TGTGCCACCAGCAGAACCTCACAGGGATTGGCTTTCTTT. It codes for CATSRTSQGLAFF. The chain recombines TRBV15 with TRBJ1-1, with D possibly TRBD1 on 6 matching bases. This CDR3 is built from 13 residues. V lost 2 bases, J lost 11 bases, and 15 bases lay in between. Per the germline V gene, CDR1 is LNHNV and CDR2 is YYDKDF (reference sequence).

V is TRBV4-3 and J is TRBJ2-2, with 7 bases aligning to TRBD1. Germline loops: CDR1 LGHNA, CDR2 YSLEER. The ends lost 0 bases at V and 0 bases at J; junction bases unmatched: 7. The CDR3 covers 18 residues. CDR3 in DNA: TGCGCCAGCAGCCAAGAGAACAGGGGCCTATCGAACACCGGGGAGCTGTTTTTT. This translates into CASSQENRGLSNTGELFF.

In DNA, the CDR3 is TGCAGCGTTGAAGACAGGCTCCCGAACACTGAAGCTTTCTTT. Translated: CSVEDRLPNTEAFF. This chain uses TRBV29-1 with TRBJ1-1; D gene ambiguous. The CDR3 contains 14 residues. The germline CDR1 and CDR2 sequences are SQVTM and ANQGSEA. Trimming removed 0 bases from V and 1 base from J, with 9 bases in between. Full variable domain (remainder filled in from reference TRBV29-1 and TRBJ1-1): SAVISQKPSRDICQRGTSLTIQCQVDSQVTMMFWYRQQPGQSLTLIATANQGSEATYESGFVIDKFPISRPNLTFSTLTVSNMSPEDSSIYLCSVEDRLPNTEAFFGQGTRLTVV.

Details on this clonotype: The junction does not match germline at one end; this may be a read error. The J gene is TRBJ1-3, the V gene TRBV28; D not resolved. The CDR3 has 15 residues. Germline V CDR1 and CDR2: MDHEN, SYDVKM. This chain's CDR3 is CARSLGLNSGNTIYF. The CDR3 DNA reads as TGTGCCAGAAGTTTAGGGCTCAACTCTGGAAACACCATATATTTT.

This clonotype was seen only a few times. The chain has TRBV7-8 and TRBJ2-1; weak D call: TRBD2 (5 bases). The germline V and J ends were trimmed by 0 bases and 0 bases, with 21 bases remaining between them. Germline assignment: CDR1 SGHVS and CDR2 FQNEAQ. This CDR3 is built from 20 residues. CDR3 in amino acids: CASSLARAGNTHSSYNEQFF. DNA for the CDR3: TGTGCCAGCAGCTTAGCGCGGGCAGGAAATACGCACAGCTCCTACAATGAGCAGTTCTTC.

The chain has TRBV2 and TRBJ2-1; D is undetermined. Germline lookup yields CDR1 SNHLY and CDR2 FYNNEI. Trimming removed 6 bases at V and 9 bases at J, with 6 bases between. The CDR3 covers 10 residues. CDR3 sequence (DNA): TGTGCCAGCAGCCGTAGTGAGCAGTTCTTC. It translates to CASSRSEQFF.

This clonotype was detected only a few times. The chain joins TRBV19 to TRBJ2-4; no reliable D call. V was clipped by 5 bases and J by 0 bases, with 14 bases between them. The CDR3 is 16 residues long. CDR1 and CDR2 (germline): LNHDA, SQIVND (reference sequence). The CDR3 is CASSEARFAAKNIQYF. For the CDR3, the DNA is TGTGCCAGTAGTGAAGCGAGATTCGCAGCCAAAAACATTCAGTACTTC.

The chain recombines TRBV7-2 with TRBJ2-3; TRBD2 aligns across 11 bases. V dropped 4 bases and J dropped 4; count of bases not matched to a gene: 4. The CDR3 extends over 15 amino acids. The V gene's germline CDR1 is SGHTA and CDR2 FQGNSA. The CDR3 bases are TGTGCCAGCAGCTCTACTAGCGGGGGCGCAGATACGCAGTATTTT. The encoded protein is CASSSTSGGADTQYF.

This clonotype was seen only a few times. V usage is TRBV6-2 or TRBV6-3 and J usage is TRBJ2-7; D gene unclear. V was clipped by 6 bases and J by 0 bases, with 12 bases between them. The V gene's germline CDR1 is MNHEY and CDR2 SVGEGT. The CDR3 covers 14 residues. CDR3 residues: CASRSPVSSYEQYF. CDR3 coding DNA: TGTGCCAGCAGATCCCCGGTAAGCTCCTACGAGCAGTACTTC.

The table lists this clonotype with a few counts. The chain has TRBV15 and TRBJ1-5; the match to TRBD1 covers 7 bases. This CDR3 region has 12 residues. From germline, CDR1 is LNHNV and CDR2 YYDKDF (reference sequence). Losses at the gene ends were 9 bases for V and 4 bases for J; bases not matched to a gene: 3. CDR3 amino acids: CATQTGNQPQHF. CDR3 nucleotide sequence: TGTGCCACGCAGACAGGGAATCAGCCCCAGCATTTT.

This clonotype was found a few times. The chain uses TRBV20-1 and TRBJ1-6; D perhaps matches TRBD1 (6 bases). Germline values: CDR1 DFQATT, CDR2 SNEGSKA (reference sequence). With 6 bases removed from V and 11 bases from J, the gap between germline ends came to 20 bases. The CDR3 has 14 amino acids. CDR3 sequence: CSAGRPGEGTPLHF. CDR3 sequence (DNA): TGCAGTGCCGGCCGGCCAGGGGAAGGGACACCCCTCCACTTT.

The V and J genes are TRBV7-9 and TRBJ1-5; 8 bases are a match to TRBD1. The CDR3 consists of 15 residues. CDR1 and CDR2 (germline): SEHNR, FQNEAQ (reference sequence). The ends lost 6 bases at V and 2 bases at J; junction bases unmatched: 6. The CDR3 DNA is TGTGCCAGCAGTAGACAGGGGAACGGCAATCAGCCCCAGCATTTT. This encodes CASSRQGNGNQPQHF. Drawing the rest from reference TRBV7-9 and TRBJ1-5, the complete variable domain is DTGVSQNPRHKITKRGQNVTFRCDPISEHNRLYWYRQTLGQGPEFLTYFQNEAQLEKSRLLSDRFSAERPKGSFSTLEIQRTEQGDSAMYLCASSRQGNGNQPQHFGDGTRLSIL.

Many counts were recorded for this clonotype. The chain combines TRBV2 with TRBJ2-5; D remains ambiguous. This CDR3 spans 10 amino acids. From germline, CDR1 is SNHLY and CDR2 FYNNEI. V was trimmed by 4 bases and J by 4 bases, leaving 1 base between them. The DNA of the CDR3 is TGTGCCAGCAGTGGAGAGACCCAGTACTTC. This codes for CASSGETQYF.

The rearrangement uses TRBV12-3 or TRBV12-4 and TRBJ2-6, with D unresolved. The CDR3 has 15 amino acids. V shed 5 bases and J shed 2 bases, with 10 bases lying between them. The DNA for the CDR3 is TGTGCCAGCAGTCTACGCCGGGCTGGGGCCAACGTCCTGACTTTC. Encoded protein: CASSLRRAGANVLTF.

This clonotype turned up a few times. The chain employs TRBV14 and TRBJ1-1, with 10 bases matching TRBD1. The CDR3 consists of 15 residues. Germline CDR1 is SGHDN and CDR2 is FVKESK. V dropped 0 bases and J dropped 4; count of bases not matched to a gene: 2. As DNA, the CDR3 is TGTGCCAGCAGCCAAGACCGGGACAGGGGCACTGAAGCTTTCTTT. It is translated as CASSQDRDRGTEAFF. The full variable domain, its missing parts supplied by reference TRBV14 and TRBJ1-1, is EAGVTQFPSHSVIEKGQTVTLRCDPISGHDNLYWYRRVMGKEIKFLLHFVKESKQDESGMPNNRFLAERTGGTYSTLKVQPAELEDSGVYFCASSQDRDRGTEAFFGQGTRLTVV.

This sequence joins TRBV6-2 or TRBV6-3 and TRBJ1-3; D may be TRBD1 (5 bases). This CDR3 region has 15 residues. Germline CDR1 reads MNHEY; CDR2 reads SVGEGT. V gave up 2 bases and J gave up 3 bases, with 11 bases separating them. CDR3 in amino acids: CASSYDGTYGNTIYF. In DNA form, the CDR3 reads TGTGCCAGCAGTTACGACGGGACTTATGGAAACACCATATATTTT.

The CDR3 DNA sequence: TGTGCCAGCAGCCTTGGGACTAGCGGGAGCCTCACAGATACGCAGTATTTT. The encoded protein is CASSLGTSGSLTDTQYF. The chain recombines TRBV7-6 with TRBJ2-3, with TRBD2 matching 14 bases. With V trimmed by 5 bases and J by 2 bases, 6 bases remained unmatched. The CDR3 spans 17 residues. Germline CDR1 reads SGHVS; CDR2 reads FNYEAQ. Full variable domain (outside the CDR3, taken from reference TRBV7-6 and TRBJ2-3): GAGVSQSPRYKVTKRGQDVALRCDPISGHVSLYWYRQALGQGPEFLTYFNYEAQQDKSGLPNDRFSAERPEGSISTLTIQRTEQRDSAMYRCASSLGTSGSLTDTQYFGPGTRLTVL.

This clonotype came up a few times. V usage is TRBV29-1 and J usage is TRBJ2-5; D possibly matches TRBD1 or TRBD2 (5 bases each). CDR3 length: 14 amino acids. Germline lookup yields CDR1 SQVTM and CDR2 ANQGSEA. Trimming removed 8 bases from V and 4 bases from J, with 20 bases in between. This CDR3 reads CSSVNWGEGETQYF. CDR3 in DNA: TGCAGCTCCGTGAACTGGGGCGAGGGAGAGACCCAGTACTTC.

The chain couples TRBV9 to TRBJ2-7, with no clear D. This CDR3 has 14 amino acids. From germline, CDR1 is SGDLS and CDR2 YYNGEE. The germline V and J ends were trimmed by 0 bases and 0 bases, with 7 bases remaining between them. Here the CDR3 reads CASSVGSRSYEQYF. The CDR3 nucleotides are TGTGCCAGCAGCGTAGGTTCACGCTCCTACGAGCAGTACTTC.

The genes are TRBV7-8 and TRBJ1-5; TRBD1 matches 7 bases. The CDR3 covers 20 residues. Losses at the gene ends were 0 bases for V and 2 bases for J; bases not matched to a gene: 16. Germline V lookup: CDR1 SGHVS, CDR2 FQNEAQ. CDR3 loop: CASSLARDSSGGLGNQPQHF. CDR3 nucleotide sequence: TGTGCCAGCAGCTTAGCTCGGGACAGTTCCGGGGGCCTTGGCAATCAGCCCCAGCATTTT. The whole variable domain, filled in from reference TRBV7-8 and TRBJ1-5, reads GAGVSQSPRYKVAKRGQDVALRCDPISGHVSLFWYQQALGQGPEFLTYFQNEAQLDKSGLPSDRFFAERPEGSVSTLKIQRTQQEDSAVYLCASSLARDSSGGLGNQPQHFGDGTRLSIL.

Many counts were recorded for this clonotype. The chain couples TRBV28 to TRBJ2-7, with D maybe TRBD1 (5 bases). Trimming pared 2 bases from V and 6 bases from J, leaving 8 bases between. Germline CDR1 MDHEN, CDR2 SYDVKM. The CDR3 length is 12 residues. This chain's CDR3 is CASSLGAIEQYF. For the CDR3, the DNA is TGTGCCAGCAGTTTAGGGGCTATCGAGCAGTACTTC.

In this sample, this clonotype turned up a few times. The genes are TRBV6-2 or TRBV6-3 and TRBJ2-7; D call uncertain. This CDR3 has 16 residues. CDR1 is MNHEY and CDR2 is SVGEGT in the germline V gene. V was pared by 2 bases and J by 2 bases, with 16 bases between. CDR3 amino acids: CASSYQARLETYEQYF. In nucleotides, the CDR3 is TGTGCCAGCAGTTACCAGGCTCGTCTTGAAACCTACGAGCAGTACTTC.

This clonotype was counted only a few times. The chain recombines TRBV6-5 with TRBJ2-5; D is ambiguous. The germline V and J ends were trimmed by 6 bases and 1 base, with 15 bases remaining between them. The CDR3 has 15 amino acids. Germline assignment: CDR1 MNHEY and CDR2 SVGAGI. CDR3 sequence: CASSLGRVGQETQYF. CDR3 coding DNA: TGTGCCAGCAGCCTAGGTAGGGTCGGCCAAGAGACCCAGTACTTC.

This chain joins TRBV25-1 and TRBJ2-7; D gene uncertain. Germline V gene sequence: CDR1 MGHDK, CDR2 SYGVNS. This CDR3 spans 14 amino acids. Trimming cost V 1 base and J 3 bases, with 10 bases left between them. The DNA for the CDR3 is TGTGCCAGCAGTGAATCCGTACAGAACTACGAGCAGTACTTC. It codes for CASSESVQNYEQYF.